These 22 T cell receptor beta chains came from one sample sequenced in a study of cytomegalovirus exposure and HLA in healthy donors (dated by TCRdb to between 2016 and 2019). Library preparation used the immunoSEQ multiplex PCR assay. The multiplex PCR relied on a mix of 60 forward primers for TCR Vbeta segments and 13 reverse primers for TCR Jbeta segments. TCRdb obtained this table from immuneACCESS and retained in-frame rearrangements with V and J assigned. These tables miss some clones; where compared with another copy, unresolved V genes account for less than half of the shortfall, and the remainder is unexplained. The sample table records 100,000 to 120,000 clones; roughly 73% of these occur just once. 7.5% to 10% of the sample goes to the ten largest clones. Source material: PBMCs. The source of these receptors is a woman aged 35 to 49 in good health and CMV-seropositive.

This clone came up once. The J gene is TRBJ1-5, the V gene TRBV2, with D maybe TRBD1 (6 bases). The V gene lost 2 bases and the J gene lost 0 bases, with 23 bases spanning the gap. Germline V gene lookup returns CDR1 SNHLY and CDR2 FYNNEI. This CDR3 spans 20 amino acids. CDR3 amino acids: CASSEFPRGAGSYSNQPQHF. The CDR3 DNA is TGTGCCAGCAGTGAATTCCCGCGGGGGGCCGGCTCTTATAGCAATCAGCCCCAGCATTTT.

This chain connects TRBV30 to TRBJ2-2, with TRBD2 as a possible D gene (6 bases). Germline V CDR1 and CDR2: GTSNPN, SVGIG (reference sequence). Trimming took 5 bases from V and 4 from J, leaving 11 bases between them. The CDR3 loop spans 13 amino acids. This CDR3 reads CAWGGRGTGELFF. CDR3 nucleotides: TGTGCCTGGGGAGGGCGGGGCACCGGGGAGCTGTTTTTT.

The CDR3 sequence is CSVGTEPQYF. The CDR3 DNA sequence: TGCAGCGTAGGTACAGAACCCCAGTACTTC. This chain links TRBV29-1 with TRBJ2-5; D unclear. Germline V lookup: CDR1 SQVTM, CDR2 ANQGSEA. Trimming shortened V by 6 bases and J by 9 bases, and 11 bases separated the two germline ends. The CDR3 runs to 10 residues.

V usage is TRBV27 and J usage is TRBJ2-2, with D tentatively TRBD2 (5 bases). The CDR3 contains 16 residues. The germline V gene encodes CDR1 MNHEY and CDR2 SMNVEV (reference sequence). V was trimmed by 5 bases and J by 3 bases, leaving 16 bases between them. CDR3 DNA: TGTGCCAGCAGTCGGATTGGATCGGGGTACACCGGGGAGCTGTTTTTT. Encoded protein: CASSRIGSGYTGELFF.

This chain joins TRBV5-1 and TRBJ2-5; 10 nucleotides agree with TRBD1. CDR3 length: 17 amino acids. In germline, CDR1 is SGHRS, CDR2 YFSETQ. With 0 bases clipped from V and 4 bases from J, the junction kept 9 bases outside the gene matches. As DNA, the CDR3 is TGCGCCAGCAGCTTGGCCTCGGGGACAGGGGTTAGAGAGACCCAGTACTTC. As protein: CASSLASGTGVRETQYF.

The chain uses TRBV28 and TRBJ2-1; 7 bases fit TRBD2. Trimming removed 5 bases from V and 8 bases from J; junction bases left unmatched: 15. The germline V gene has CDR1 MDHEN and CDR2 SYDVKM. This CDR3 is built from 16 residues. CDR3 nucleotides: TGTGCCAGCAGTGAGCCGGGACTAACCCCTCCGTATGAGCAGTTCTTC. Protein: CASSEPGLTPPYEQFF. The whole variable domain, filled in from reference TRBV28 and TRBJ2-1, reads DVKVTQSSRYLVKRTGEKVFLECVQDMDHENMFWYRQDPGLGLRLIYFSYDVKMKEKGDIPEGYSVSREKKERFSLILESASTNQTSMYLCASSEPGLTPPYEQFFGPGTRLTVL.

The table lists this clone with a count of one. The chain employs TRBV2 and TRBJ1-4, with D perhaps matching TRBD1 (6 bases). The germline V and J ends were trimmed by 3 bases and 4 bases, with 9 bases remaining between them. Germline values: CDR1 SNHLY, CDR2 FYNNEI. The CDR3 runs 14 residues. CDR3 amino acids: CASSENRDNEKLFF. The CDR3 region has the DNA TGTGCCAGCAGTGAGAACAGGGATAATGAAAAACTGTTTTTT. Complete variable domain (other parts from reference TRBV2 and TRBJ1-4): EPEVTQTPSHQVTQMGQEVILRCVPISNHLYFYWYRQILGQKVEFLVSFYNNEISEKSEIFDDQFSVERPDGSNFTLKIRSTKLEDSAMYFCASSENRDNEKLFFGSGTQLSVL.

V usage is TRBV2 and J usage is TRBJ2-5; weak D call: TRBD2 (7 bases). The CDR3 has 13 amino acids. V was cut by 11 bases and J by 2 bases, with 15 bases left in between. Germline CDR1 SNHLY, CDR2 FYNNEI. The CDR3 DNA follows: TGTGCCGGACAGCGGGGATCGCAAGAGACCCAGTACTTC. Translation: CAGQRGSQETQYF. The variable domain in full, with the rest retrieved from reference TRBV2 and TRBJ2-5, is EPEVTQTPSHQVTQMGQEVILRCVPISNHLYFYWYRQILGQKVEFLVSFYNNEISEKSEIFDDQFSVERPDGSNFTLKIRSTKLEDSAMYFCAGQRGSQETQYFGPGTRLLVL.

The chain joins TRBV11-3 to TRBJ2-2; 11 bases match TRBD1. Germline CDR1 and CDR2: SGHNT and YENEEA. This CDR3 comprises 17 residues. The junction had 5 bases not matched to a gene; V was cut back by 3 bases and J by 2 bases. CDR3 residues: CASSFPGQGANTGELFF. CDR3 bases: TGTGCCAGCAGCTTCCCCGGACAGGGGGCAAACACCGGGGAGCTGTTTTTT.

The V gene is TRBV4-3, the J gene TRBJ2-5; unclear D gene. The CDR3 spans 15 residues. In germline, CDR1 is LGHNA, CDR2 YSLEER. V lost 0 bases to trimming and J lost 0 bases, with 8 bases between them. The CDR3 bases are TGCGCCAGCAGCCAAGATGGGCACCACCAAGAGACCCAGTACTTC. This translates into CASSQDGHHQETQYF.

The chain recombines TRBV19 with TRBJ1-5; weak D call: TRBD1 (5 bases). The CDR3 extends over 15 amino acids. Germline V gene sequence: CDR1 LNHDA, CDR2 SQIVND (reference sequence). V lost 6 bases and J lost 6, with 18 bases in between. The CDR3 here is CASSLDGGVGQPQHF. Here the CDR3 DNA reads TGTGCCAGTAGCCTTGACGGGGGTGTAGGTCAGCCCCAGCATTTT.

V and J are TRBV4-3 and TRBJ1-6; D is undetermined. The CDR3 is 14 residues long. V was cut by 0 bases and J by 9 bases, with 9 bases left in between. From germline, CDR1 is LGHNA and CDR2 YSLEER. The CDR3 DNA follows: TGCGCCAGCAGCCAAGACCTCAGGATTTCACCCCTCCACTTT. This encodes CASSQDLRISPLHF.

J is TRBJ2-7 and V is TRBV5-6, with D unresolved. The germline V gene has CDR1 SGHDT and CDR2 YYEEEE. There are 12 residues in the CDR3. The V gene lost 4 bases and the J gene lost 2 bases, with 7 bases spanning the gap. The CDR3 DNA reads as TGTGCCAGCAGCCTCCAGACCTACGAGCAGTACTTC. This gives the protein CASSLQTYEQYF.

V gene TRBV27 combines with J gene TRBJ2-2, with TRBD2 matching 9 bases. With 0 bases clipped from V and 4 bases from J, the junction kept 3 bases outside the gene matches. CDR3 length: 16 residues. Germline CDR1 reads MNHEY; CDR2 reads SMNVEV (reference sequence). The CDR3 nucleotides are TGTGCCAGCAGTTTATCGGCGGGAGGGGTCACCGGGGAGCTGTTTTTT. Translating gives CASSLSAGGVTGELFF.

The CDR3 loop reads CASSQASGEDTQYF. CDR3 DNA: TGCGCCAGCAGCCAAGCGTCGGGGGAGGATACGCAGTATTTT. V gene TRBV4-3 combines with J gene TRBJ2-3; D may be TRBD2 (6 bases). The CDR3 covers 14 residues. Germline CDR1 and CDR2: LGHNA and YSLEER. With 1 base removed from V and 6 bases from J, the gap between germline ends came to 11 bases.

The V and J genes are TRBV2 and TRBJ2-5; D remains unclear. Trimming stripped 1 base from V and 4 bases from J, with 10 bases between. The CDR3 sequence is 14 residues long. Germline CDR1 and CDR2: SNHLY and FYNNEI. The CDR3 sequence: CASSEGYRVETQYF. In nucleotides, the CDR3 is TGTGCCAGCAGTGAAGGATATCGAGTAGAGACCCAGTACTTC.

Comment on this clone: Other nucleotide sequences in the sample specify the same CDR3. The chain uses TRBV9 and TRBJ2-1; 12 positions agree with TRBD2. Trimming removed 4 bases from V and 7 bases from J; junction bases left unmatched: 9. The germline V gene has CDR1 SGDLS and CDR2 YYNGEE. This CDR3 is 16 amino acids long. CDR3 DNA: TGTGCCAGCAGCTCCCGGACTAGCGGGACTCGAAATGAGCAGTTCTTC. Amino acids: CASSSRTSGTRNEQFF.

The chain employs TRBV5-4 and TRBJ1-3; the match to TRBD1 covers 7 bases. The V gene's germline CDR1 is SGHNT and CDR2 YYREEE (reference sequence). V lost 0 bases and J lost 0; bases outside the gene matches: 6. The CDR3 runs 17 residues. The CDR3 loop is CASSLAPGQLSGNTIYF. DNA for the CDR3: TGTGCCAGCAGCTTGGCCCCGGGACAGCTCTCTGGAAACACCATATATTTT.

The rearrangement joins TRBV28 to TRBJ1-2, with D hard to call. This CDR3 has 11 residues. Trimming stripped 5 bases from V and 8 bases from J, with 9 bases between. CDR1 is MDHEN and CDR2 is SYDVKM in the germline V gene. The CDR3 sequence is CASSSREGYTF. The CDR3 DNA follows: TGTGCCAGCAGTAGTAGGGAGGGCTACACCTTC.

The rearrangement joins TRBV9 to TRBJ2-1, with 8 bases that match TRBD2. CDR1 SGDLS and CDR2 YYNGEE come from the germline V gene. The CDR3 runs 16 residues. V lost 3 bases, J lost 6 bases, and 11 bases stayed unmatched. The DNA of the CDR3 is TGTGCCAGCAGCGGTCCCGGGACTAGTGCGAGCAATGAGCAGTTCTTC. Its translation: CASSGPGTSASNEQFF.

This clone turned up a few times. The chain employs TRBV4-3 and TRBJ1-6; weak D call: TRBD1 (5 bases). CDR3 size: 16 residues. The germline V and J ends were trimmed by 4 bases and 7 bases, with 17 bases remaining between them. The germline CDR1 and CDR2 sequences are LGHNA and YSLEER. The chain's CDR3 is CASSRKIRAGNSPLHF. The CDR3 coding sequence is TGCGCCAGCAGCCGCAAGATCAGGGCTGGGAATTCACCCCTCCACTTT.

This clone was recorded once. The chain recombines TRBV5-1 with TRBJ2-2, with TRBD1 matching over 9 bases. Looked up from germline, CDR1 is SGHRS and CDR2 is YFSETQ. The CDR3 totals 16 residues. The V gene end was trimmed by 3 bases and the J gene end by 6 bases; junction bases not matched to a gene: 9. The CDR3 DNA reads as TGCGCCAGCAGCTCGATTAGTAGGACAGGGGCCGGGGAGCTGTTTTTT. This translates into CASSSISRTGAGELFF.